The next 30 T cell receptor beta chains were all read from a single sample in a study of blood T cell repertoires in COVID-19 (TCRdb year 2020). The library was made by the immunoSEQ multiplex PCR assay. TCRdb took this table from immuneACCESS and kept in-frame rearrangements with V and J called. Such tables lack part of the clones; where checked against another copy, unresolved V genes explain under half of the gap, and the rest is unexplained. The sample includes under 35,000 clones, with approximately 90% observed a single time. The top ten clonotypes cover 5% to 6.5% of the sample. The source material was peripheral blood. These receptors all stem from a human donor in a cohort sampled during active COVID-19.

The chain has TRBV15 and TRBJ1-2; 8 bases are shared with TRBD1. The V and J ends lost 1 base and 4 bases, in that order; junction bases with no gene match: 5. This CDR3 has 15 residues. Germline CDR1 is LNHNV and CDR2 is YYDKDF (reference sequence). CDR3 protein: CATSRAAQGAYGYTF. CDR3 bases: TGTGCCACCAGCAGAGCTGCTCAGGGGGCCTATGGCTACACCTTC.

V is TRBV18 and J is TRBJ1-6, with TRBD1 matching 12 bases. The V gene end was trimmed by 3 bases and the J gene end by 11 bases; junction bases not matched to a gene: 2. The germline V gene has CDR1 KGHSH and CDR2 LQKENI. The CDR3 runs 14 residues. CDR3 sequence (DNA): TGTGCCAGCTCACCCGGGACAGGGGGCCCACCCCTCCACTTT. Encoded protein: CASSPGTGGPPLHF.

This chain uses TRBV6-5 with TRBJ1-2; D remains ambiguous. With 7 bases removed from V and 6 bases from J, the gap between germline ends came to 18 bases. Germline lookup yields CDR1 MNHEY and CDR2 SVGAGI. The CDR3 sequence is 14 residues long. CDR3 nucleotide sequence: TGTGCCAGCAACCAAGGCGGGATGGGGAATGGCTACACCTTC. Its translation: CASNQGGMGNGYTF.

The V call is TRBV28, the J call TRBJ2-7, with a possible D match to TRBD1 (6 bases). The CDR3 extends over 13 amino acids. Trimming removed 5 bases at V and 4 bases at J, with 12 bases between. Germline CDR1 and CDR2: MDHEN and SYDVKM. CDR3 sequence (DNA): TGTGCCAGCAGTGGGATACAGGGTTACGAGCAGTACGTC. Translated, it gives CASSGIQGYEQYV.

The J gene is TRBJ2-2, the V gene TRBV2, with TRBD2 as a possible D gene (6 bases). The V gene lost 2 bases and the J gene lost 5 bases, with 15 bases spanning the gap. Looked up from germline, CDR1 is SNHLY and CDR2 is FYNNEI. CDR3 length equals 16 residues. The CDR3 nucleotides are TGTGCCAGCAGTGAAAGTACAGATCGGGGGACCGGGGAGCTGTTTTTT. Translated, it gives CASSESTDRGTGELFF.

The chain has TRBV2 and TRBJ2-7; D is ambiguous. Germline CDR1 SNHLY, CDR2 FYNNEI. V was cut by 6 bases and J by 3 bases, with 6 bases left in between. The CDR3 is made up of 11 amino acids. CDR3 amino acids: CASSQYYEQYV. CDR3 coding DNA: TGTGCCAGCAGCCAGTACTACGAGCAGTACGTC.

The V gene is TRBV7-9, the J gene TRBJ2-2; D may be TRBD2 (5 bases). Germline loops: CDR1 SEHNR, CDR2 FQNEAQ (reference sequence). The CDR3 has 16 amino acids. Deletions cut 8 bases from V and 5 bases from J, with 21 bases between. Here the CDR3 reads CASSSWTDPGTGELFF. The CDR3 DNA is TGTGCCAGCTCCTCCTGGACGGATCCGGGAACCGGGGAGCTGTTTTTT.

The J gene is TRBJ1-2, the V gene TRBV3-1 (or the pseudogene TRBV3-2), with D perhaps TRBD1 (6 bases). The CDR3 has 14 amino acids. Trimming took 0 bases from V and 4 from J, leaving 9 bases between them. Germline-derived CDR1 and CDR2 are LGHDT and YNNKEL (reference sequence). The CDR3 region is CASSQEGQSYGYTF. The CDR3 DNA reads as TGTGCCAGCAGCCAAGAAGGACAGTCCTATGGCTACACCTTC.

The J gene is TRBJ2-7, the V gene TRBV24-1; 8 positions match TRBD2. This CDR3 region has 14 residues. V gave up 5 bases and J gave up 5 bases; unmatched junction bases: 7. Germline V gene sequence: CDR1 KGHDR, CDR2 SFDVKD. The CDR3 bases are TGTGCCACCAGTGTTGGGACTAGTAGGCACGAGCAGTACGTC. Translation: CATSVGTSRHEQYV.

The chain carries TRBV7-9 and TRBJ2-1, with D possibly matching TRBD1 (5 bases). Germline lookup yields CDR1 SEHNR and CDR2 FQNEAQ (reference sequence). The CDR3 length is 13 residues. Trimming took 5 bases from V and 5 from J, leaving 10 bases between them. CDR3 loop: CASSPDRHNEQFF. In DNA, the CDR3 is TGTGCCAGCAGCCCTGACAGACACAATGAGCAGTTCTTC.

This chain joins TRBV28 and TRBJ1-2; a weak D match, TRBD1 (5 bases). CDR3 length: 12 residues. V was clipped by 4 bases and J by 4 bases, with 7 bases between them. From germline, CDR1 is MDHEN and CDR2 SYDVKM. The CDR3 protein is CASSSDSYGYTF. DNA of the CDR3: TGTGCCAGCAGTTCTGACAGCTATGGCTACACCTTC.

CDR3 loop: CATSGSTDTQYF. CDR3 nucleotides: TGTGCCACCTCGGGAAGCACAGATACGCAGTATTTT. V gene TRBV10-3 combines with J gene TRBJ2-3; D is possibly TRBD2 (5 bases). The V gene's germline CDR1 is ENHRY and CDR2 SYGVKD. The V end lost 10 bases, the J end lost 0 bases, and 8 bases lay between the germline ends. This CDR3 is built from 12 residues.

The V call is TRBV27, the J call TRBJ2-5; 10 nucleotides line up with TRBD2. This CDR3 region has 14 residues. Germline values: CDR1 MNHEY, CDR2 SMNVEV (reference sequence). The V and J ends lost 2 bases and 5 bases, in that order; junction bases with no gene match: 2. DNA of the CDR3: TGTGCCAGCAGTTTAGATAGCGGGGGGGAGACCCAGTACTTC. Translated: CASSLDSGGETQYF.

The chain couples TRBV20-1 to TRBJ1-1; weak D call: TRBD1 (5 bases). Trimming removed 4 bases from V and 5 bases from J, with 8 bases in between. Germline V gives CDR1 DFQATT, CDR2 SNEGSKA (reference sequence). This CDR3 region has 11 residues. This chain's CDR3 is CSAIRGTEAFF. CDR3 nucleotides: TGCAGTGCTATTCGGGGGACTGAAGCTTTCTTT.

The genes are TRBV3-1 (or the pseudogene TRBV3-2) and TRBJ1-1, with D perhaps TRBD1 (6 bases). Per germline, CDR1 LGHDT and CDR2 YNNKEL (reference sequence). The CDR3 length is 15 residues. V gave up 1 base and J gave up 3 bases, with 12 bases separating them. The CDR3 spells CASSQVGGRYTEAFF. The CDR3 DNA sequence: TGTGCCAGCAGCCAAGTGGGGGGGCGGTACACTGAAGCTTTCTTT.

J is TRBJ1-5 and V is TRBV19, with 9 bases aligning to TRBD1. This CDR3 spans 16 amino acids. V was pared by 7 bases and J by 3 bases, with 10 bases of the junction left unmatched. CDR1 and CDR2 from the germline V gene are LNHDA and SQIVND (reference sequence). The CDR3 DNA sequence: TGTGCCAGTAAGGCCGTGACAGGGGGTTACAATCAGCCCCAGCATTTT. Its protein product is CASKAVTGGYNQPQHF.

This chain uses TRBV29-1 with TRBJ1-4, with D unresolved. This CDR3 is built from 13 residues. Trimming removed 6 bases from V and 7 bases from J, with 15 bases in between. Germline V gives CDR1 SQVTM, CDR2 ANQGSEA. CDR3 in DNA: TGCAGCGTCGCCACGGGAACCTTTGAAAAACTGTTTTTT. It yields the protein CSVATGTFEKLFF.

The chain combines TRBV19 with TRBJ2-1, with TRBD2 matching over 8 bases. This CDR3 spans 16 amino acids. V lost 1 base and J lost 6; bases outside the gene matches: 8. Germline assignment: CDR1 LNHDA and CDR2 SQIVND (reference sequence). In DNA, the CDR3 is TGTGCCAGTAGTATAGGGCCAGCGGGAGCCCTCAATGAGCAGTTCTTC. Translating it yields CASSIGPAGALNEQFF. Drawing the rest from reference TRBV19 and TRBJ2-1, the complete variable domain is DGGITQSPKYLFRKEGQNVTLSCEQNLNHDAMYWYRQDPGQGLRLIYYSQIVNDFQKGDIAEGYSVSREKKESFPLTVTSAQKNPTAFYLCASSIGPAGALNEQFFGPGTRLTVL.

The V call is TRBV18, the J call TRBJ2-7, with TRBD2 identical over 7 bases. This CDR3 is built from 16 residues. Germline CDR1 and CDR2: KGHSH and LQKENI. V lost 3 bases, J lost 7 bases, and 15 bases stayed unmatched. CDR3 nucleotide sequence: TGTGCCAGCTCACCGCTAGCCCCCGGGGGGAATGGGGAGCAGTACGTC. Amino acids: CASSPLAPGGNGEQYV.

This chain joins TRBV12-5 and TRBJ2-2; no clear D. This CDR3 region has 14 residues. V was pared by 1 base and J by 11 bases, with 14 bases between. CDR1 and CDR2 from the germline V gene are LGHNT and FRNRAP. This CDR3 reads CASGLGRISGELFF. The CDR3 coding sequence is TGTGCTAGTGGTTTGGGCAGGATATCTGGAGAGCTGTTTTTT.

CDR3 nucleotide sequence: TGTGCCAGCAGTGCAAGCCCCATCAATGAGCAGTTCTTC. Translated, it gives CASSASPINEQFF. The rearrangement links TRBV27 to TRBJ2-1; no definite D call. The CDR3 is made up of 13 amino acids. The V gene's germline CDR1 is MNHEY and CDR2 SMNVEV (reference sequence). The V gene lost 5 bases and the J gene lost 6 bases, with 11 bases spanning the gap.

V usage is TRBV6-1 and J usage is TRBJ1-6, with 10 bases lining up with TRBD1. The CDR3 has 15 residues. Germline V CDR1 and CDR2: MNHNS, SASEGT. V was clipped by 1 base and J by 12 bases; unmatched bases: 6. The CDR3 region is CASSEVGTGEQPLHF. The CDR3 nucleotides read TGTGCCAGCAGTGAAGTAGGGACAGGGGAACAACCCCTCCACTTT.

The rearrangement uses TRBV29-1 and TRBJ1-1; 10 bases fit TRBD1. Germline CDR1 and CDR2: SQVTM and ANQGSEA. Losses at the gene ends were 4 bases for V and 6 bases for J; bases not matched to a gene: 8. The CDR3 contains 14 residues. The CDR3 DNA reads as TGCAGCGTTGTCCCCTTGACAGGGGGCCCTGAAGCTTTCTTT. It is translated as CSVVPLTGGPEAFF.

The J gene is TRBJ2-5, the V gene TRBV5-1; possibly TRBD2 for D (7 bases). The CDR3 length is 14 residues. The germline V and J ends were trimmed by 4 bases and 5 bases, with 15 bases remaining between them. Germline CDR1 reads SGHRS; CDR2 reads YFSETQ. The CDR3 spells CASSPAGAGETQYF. The CDR3 DNA follows: TGCGCCAGCAGCCCGGCGGGGGCCGGGGAGACCCAGTACTTC.

This sequence joins TRBV2 and TRBJ1-4; tentatively, D is TRBD1 (6 bases). The CDR3 contains 14 residues. The V end was cut by 6 bases, the J end by 5 bases, with 13 bases between. Looked up from germline, CDR1 is SNHLY and CDR2 is FYNNEI. DNA of the CDR3: TGTGCCAGCAGGACGGGGACACTCAATGAAAAACTGTTTTTT. Amino acid sequence: CASRTGTLNEKLFF.

The genes are TRBV5-1 and TRBJ1-3; no firm D call. In germline, CDR1 is SGHRS, CDR2 YFSETQ. CDR3 length: 13 residues. The V and J ends lost 3 bases and 5 bases respectively, with 9 bases between them. Written as DNA, the CDR3 is TGCGCCAGCAGCTACGGGGAACGAAACACCATATATTTT. It codes for CASSYGERNTIYF.

The chain uses TRBV30 and TRBJ1-2; a possible D gene is TRBD1 (6 bases). The CDR3 spans 13 residues. Germline V gene data show CDR1 as GTSNPN and CDR2 as SVGIG (reference sequence). V shed 5 bases and J shed 8 bases, with 18 bases lying between them. The CDR3 loop reads CAWHSGAGRGYTF. CDR3 coding DNA: TGTGCCTGGCATTCAGGGGCAGGTCGCGGCTACACCTTC.

The rearrangement uses TRBV10-3 and TRBJ1-1; D gene uncertain. The CDR3 covers 11 residues. The V gene's germline CDR1 is ENHRY and CDR2 SYGVKD. V lost 2 bases, J lost 8 bases, and 6 bases lay in between. CDR3 protein: CAISEAVEAFF. DNA of the CDR3: TGTGCCATCAGTGAGGCGGTCGAAGCTTTCTTT.

The chain joins TRBV28 to TRBJ2-3, with D maybe TRBD1 (5 bases). The CDR3 sequence is 13 residues long. Trimming took off 1 base at V and 3 bases at J, with 5 bases between the two ends. The germline gives CDR1 MDHEN, CDR2 SYDVKM. The CDR3 DNA sequence: TGTGCCAGCAGTTTATCAGGGACAGATACGCAGTATTTT. It is translated as CASSLSGTDTQYF.

The CDR3 nucleotides are TGTGCCATGACGGAGAGTTTGAACACTGAAGCTTTCTTT. Residues: CAMTESLNTEAFF. The chain links TRBV10-3 to TRBJ1-1; D not resolved. This CDR3 comprises 13 residues. The V end lost 9 bases, the J end lost 0 bases, and 11 bases lay between the germline ends. CDR1 and CDR2 (germline): ENHRY, SYGVKD.